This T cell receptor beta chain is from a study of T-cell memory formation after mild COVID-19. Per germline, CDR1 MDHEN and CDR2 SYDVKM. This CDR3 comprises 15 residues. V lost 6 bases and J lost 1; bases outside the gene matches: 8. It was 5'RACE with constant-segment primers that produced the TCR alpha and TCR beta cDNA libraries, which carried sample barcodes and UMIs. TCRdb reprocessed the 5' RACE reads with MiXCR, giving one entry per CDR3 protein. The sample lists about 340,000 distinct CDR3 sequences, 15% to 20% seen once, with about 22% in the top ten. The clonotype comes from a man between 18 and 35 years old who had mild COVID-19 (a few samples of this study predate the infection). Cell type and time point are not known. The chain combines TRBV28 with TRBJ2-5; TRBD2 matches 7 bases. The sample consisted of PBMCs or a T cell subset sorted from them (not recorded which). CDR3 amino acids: CASSSREGLQETQYF. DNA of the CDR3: TGTGCCAGCAGCTCCAGGGAGGGGCTCCAAGAGACCCAGTACTTC.